The next 21 T cell receptor beta chains were all read from a single sample in a study of control samples from healthy donors and cancer patients. TCRdb's copy holds only in-frame clones and misses some; the assay was immunoSEQ multiplex PCR. The repertoire holds 150,000 to 200,000 clones, with more than 90% as singletons. Source material: blood. These TCRs come from a man aged 25 to 40 in good health.

This clone is a singleton in its sample. This chain links TRBV7-2 with TRBJ2-2; D gene ambiguous. The V and J ends lost 3 bases and 4 bases respectively, with 6 bases between them. The germline CDR1 and CDR2 sequences are SGHTA and FQGNSA. The CDR3 is made up of 13 amino acids. This CDR3 reads CASSFTGTGELFF. CDR3 nucleotide sequence: TGTGCCAGCAGCTTCACCGGCACCGGGGAGCTGTTTTTT.

The V call is TRBV3-1 (or the pseudogene TRBV3-2), the J call TRBJ1-3, with 9 bases lining up with TRBD1. CDR1 LGHDT and CDR2 YNNKEL come from the germline V gene (reference sequence). The CDR3 runs 15 residues. V dropped 4 bases and J dropped 0; count of bases not matched to a gene: 1. The CDR3 region is CASSLGQGSGNTIYF. The CDR3 nucleotides read TGTGCCAGCAGCCTGGGACAGGGCTCTGGAAACACCATATATTTT.

This chain joins TRBV24-1 and TRBJ2-1, with 9 bases matching TRBD2. Germline CDR1 reads KGHDR; CDR2 reads SFDVKD. Germline trimming cut 11 bases from V and 4 bases from J; bases unmatched to any gene: 2. The length of the CDR3 is 12 residues. The CDR3 sequence: CASGRDYNEQFF. CDR3 nucleotides: TGTGCCAGCGGGAGGGATTACAATGAGCAGTTCTTC.

The chain couples TRBV28 to TRBJ1-4, with D hard to call. V was cut by 5 bases and J by 8 bases, with 18 bases left in between. CDR3 size: 15 residues. Germline loops: CDR1 MDHEN, CDR2 SYDVKM. CDR3 loop: CASSTRTGRGEKLFF. Here the CDR3 DNA reads TGTGCCAGCAGTACAAGGACCGGGAGAGGGGAAAAACTGTTTTTT.

The chain employs TRBV6-5 and TRBJ2-2; D is possibly TRBD1 (6 bases). The V end was cut by 6 bases, the J end by 4 bases, with 9 bases between. Germline V gene lookup returns CDR1 MNHEY and CDR2 SVGAGI. CDR3 length: 13 residues. The CDR3 DNA reads as TGTGCCAGCAGGCAGGACAGCACCGGGGAGCTGTTTTTT. It translates to CASRQDSTGELFF.

The chain couples TRBV6-2 or TRBV6-3 to TRBJ2-2; D tentatively reads TRBD1 or TRBD2 (5 bases each). The germline CDR1 and CDR2 sequences are MNHEY and SVGEGT. Trimming cost V 5 bases and J 2 bases, with 12 bases left between them. The CDR3 loop spans 15 amino acids. The CDR3: CASSHGTPNTGELFF. In nucleotides, the CDR3 is TGTGCCAGCAGTCACGGGACGCCAAACACCGGGGAGCTGTTTTTT.

The table lists this clone with a count of one. V and J are TRBV25-1 and TRBJ2-3, with unresolved D. Per the germline V gene, CDR1 is MGHDK and CDR2 is SYGVNS. Trimming left V 2 bases short and J 2 bases short, with 11 bases between. This CDR3 is 15 amino acids long. Here the CDR3 DNA reads TGTGCCAGCAGTGAAGCGGCAGGCCACACAGATACGCAGTATTTT. Translation: CASSEAAGHTDTQYF.

The table lists this clone with a count of one. The rearrangement joins TRBV21-1 to TRBJ2-3. TRBV21-1 counts as a pseudogene. CDR3 length equals 16 residues. This chain's CDR3 is CASIGGLRSSTDTQYF. The CDR3 coding sequence is TGTGCCAGCATCGGGGGCCTGCGCTCCAGCACAGATACGCAGTATTTT.

With respect to this clone: At the DNA level, this CDR3 is encoded by other sequences in the same sample as well. The chain is built from TRBV7-9 and TRBJ2-7; the D is unclear. The length of the CDR3 is 12 residues. Trimming shortened V by 1 base and J by 4 bases, and 5 bases separated the two germline ends. The germline V gene encodes CDR1 SEHNR and CDR2 FQNEAQ (reference sequence). The CDR3 DNA sequence: TGTGCCAGCAGCTTAGTGGATTACGAGCAGTACTTC. This translates into CASSLVDYEQYF.

The chain joins TRBV7-2 to TRBJ2-1; 12 nucleotides agree with TRBD2. J gave up 10 bases and V 3 bases, and 7 bases lay outside the gene matches. The CDR3 is made up of 15 amino acids. Looked up from germline, CDR1 is SGHTA and CDR2 is FQGNSA. The DNA for the CDR3 is TGTGCCAGCAGCTTCTCCGAGACTAGCGGGGGAGAGCAGTTCTTC. This codes for CASSFSETSGGEQFF. The variable domain in full, completed from reference TRBV7-2 and TRBJ2-1, reads GAGVSQSPSNKVTEKGKDVELRCDPISGHTALYWYRQSLGQGLEFLIYFQGNSAPDKSGLPSDRFSAERTGGSVSTLTIQRTQQEDSAVYLCASSFSETSGGEQFFGPGTRLTVL.

This clone was counted a single time. V usage is TRBV10-3 and J usage is TRBJ2-2; 11 bases are shared with TRBD1. With V trimmed by 4 bases and J by 5 bases, 6 bases remained unmatched. This CDR3 has 16 amino acids. Germline V lookup: CDR1 ENHRY, CDR2 SYGVKD. CDR3 sequence (DNA): TGTGCCATCAGTGGGGGGACAGGGGGATGGACCGGGGAGCTGTTTTTT. This translates into CAISGGTGGWTGELFF.

The gene calls are TRBV6-5 and TRBJ1-2; 7 bases match TRBD1. With V trimmed by 7 bases and J by 4 bases, 12 bases remained unmatched. The CDR3 is 15 amino acids. Germline V lookup: CDR1 MNHEY, CDR2 SVGAGI. The CDR3 protein is CASMETGSGVYGYTF. CDR3 DNA: TGTGCCAGCATGGAGACAGGGAGCGGGGTCTATGGCTACACCTTC.

This sequence joins TRBV30 and TRBJ1-5; 9 bases line up with TRBD1. V lost 7 bases to trimming and J lost 10 bases; unmatched junction nucleotides: 11. This CDR3 spans 13 amino acids. Germline V gene data show CDR1 as GTSNPN and CDR2 as SVGIG (reference sequence). DNA of the CDR3: TGTGCCTCCTCCGGGACAGGGACCTTCCCCCAGCATTTT. Protein product: CASSGTGTFPQHF.

The rearrangement joins TRBV21-1 to TRBJ2-7; the D call of TRBD2 is as the table states it, not checked on the DNA. TRBV21-1 corresponds to a pseudogene. The CDR3 sequence is 12 residues long. Here the CDR3 DNA reads TGTGCCAGCAGGGAAGGTGGCGGCGAGCAGTACTTC. Translating gives CASREGGGEQYF.

This chain uses TRBV6-6 with TRBJ2-6; D perhaps matches TRBD1 (5 bases). The CDR3 is made up of 14 amino acids. Germline CDR1 reads MNHNY; CDR2 reads SVGAGI (reference sequence). Trimming cost V 11 bases and J 0 bases, with 11 bases left between them. CDR3 amino acids: CAGGTGSGANVLTF. CDR3 sequence (DNA): TGTGCCGGCGGTACAGGCTCTGGGGCCAACGTCCTGACTTTC.

The rearrangement links TRBV5-8 to TRBJ2-3; possibly TRBD1 or TRBD2 for D (5 bases each). Germline CDR1 and CDR2: SGHTS and YDEGEE. The CDR3 totals 11 residues. V gave up 5 bases and J gave up 10 bases, with 11 bases separating them. CDR3 amino acids: CASRFGTAQYF. CDR3 bases: TGTGCCAGCAGATTCGGGACGGCGCAGTATTTT.

The chain couples TRBV30 to TRBJ2-3; D unclear. This CDR3 contains 11 residues. Trimming left V 2 bases short and J 10 bases short, with 10 bases between. Per germline, CDR1 GTSNPN and CDR2 SVGIG (reference sequence). The CDR3 bases are TGTGCCTGGAGTTCTGACGGTCCGCAGTATTTT. Protein sequence: CAWSSDGPQYF.

A few counts support this clone. This chain uses TRBV30 with TRBJ2-2, with 7 positions matching TRBD2. The CDR3 runs to 14 residues. The germline CDR1 and CDR2 sequences are GTSNPN and SVGIG (reference sequence). V dropped 0 bases and J dropped 7; count of bases not matched to a gene: 5. The CDR3, as DNA: TGTGCCTGGAGTGTGGGAGGGTCGAACGGGGAGCTGTTTTTT. It translates to CAWSVGGSNGELFF.

V usage is TRBV5-8 and J usage is TRBJ2-1; TRBD1 agrees at 8 bases. The V and J ends lost 4 bases and 1 base, in that order; junction bases with no gene match: 4. CDR1 is SGHTS and CDR2 is YDEGEE in the germline V gene. The CDR3 runs to 15 residues. This CDR3 reads CASSADRGSYNEQFF. The CDR3 DNA sequence: TGTGCCAGCAGCGCCGACAGGGGTTCCTACAATGAGCAGTTCTTC.

V and J are TRBV10-3 and TRBJ2-7, with D perhaps being TRBD1 or TRBD2 (5 bases each). CDR3 length: 13 residues. Between the trimmed V and J ends, which lost 2 bases and 3 bases, there was a span of 8 bases. Germline V gives CDR1 ENHRY, CDR2 SYGVKD. CDR3 in amino acids: CAISEEGFYEQYF. DNA for the CDR3: TGTGCCATCAGTGAGGAGGGGTTCTACGAGCAGTACTTC.

The V gene is TRBV7-6, the J gene TRBJ2-1; 12 bases map to TRBD2. Trimming took 5 bases from V and 4 from J; bases not matched to a gene: 3. The germline V gene has CDR1 SGHVS and CDR2 FNYEAQ. CDR3 length: 15 amino acids. CDR3 sequence: CASSMTSGGYNEQFF. CDR3 sequence (DNA): TGTGCCAGCAGCATGACTAGCGGGGGATACAATGAGCAGTTCTTC.